Each of the 28 T cell receptor beta chains below was sequenced from the same sample in a study of T cell repertoires in cytomegalovirus infection (dated by TCRdb to about 2019). Read against the paper, the sample's treatment or condition label means: in vitro stimulation with specific CMV peptide epitopes to enrich CMV-specific T cells. TCRdb lists the instrument as Illumina HiSeq 1500. TCRdb passed the public sequencing reads through fastp at Q25 and MiXCR, retaining productive beta sequences. Every CDR3 protein is listed once, alongside the most common genes and DNA of its rows. For this sample the table gives roughly 180,000 distinct CDR3 sequences, of which less than 25% were detected only once. The top ten hold 25% of the sample. For these TCRs, the target antigens are not known. The sample here was CD8+ T cells from cultured PBMCs, taken from culture after CMV antigen stimulation. The receptors were gathered from a human donor in good health (CMV status not recorded). Some clones in this sample may be carry-over from other donors' samples.

V and J are TRBV5-8 and TRBJ2-3, with 7 bases aligning to TRBD1. The V gene's germline CDR1 is SGHTS and CDR2 YDEGEE. The CDR3 runs to 17 residues. After removal of 2 bases from V and 0 bases from J, the junction contained 9 bases not matched to a gene. The CDR3 DNA is TGTGCCAGCAGCTTCGGGACAGAATTATCTAGCACAGATACGCAGTATTTT. It specifies CASSFGTELSSTDTQYF.

Comments on this clonotype: One end of the junction does not line up with germline, which may come from a read error. In DNA, the CDR3 is TGTGCCAGCAGCGGGCCCGGGACAGAAAACTATGGCTACATCTTC. It specifies CASSGPGTENYGYIF. The V gene is TRBV9, the J gene TRBJ1-2; 7 nucleotides line up with TRBD1. The CDR3 has 15 residues. The germline CDR1 and CDR2 sequences are SGDLS and YYNGEE.

This clonotype was seen more than once but under ten times. Here the CDR3 DNA reads TGTGCCAGCAGCTTAGGTGGGGTAGTCGGTTCACCCCTCCACTTT. Amino acid sequence: CASSLGGVVGSPLHF. The rearrangement links TRBV7-2 to TRBJ1-6; the D is unclear. This CDR3 is built from 15 residues. Trimming removed 1 base from V and 9 bases from J, with 13 bases in between. Germline V lookup: CDR1 SGHTA, CDR2 FQGNSA.

This clonotype was recorded a few times. This CDR3 is CASSHLPDRTFRNSPLHF. The CDR3 nucleotides are TGCGCCAGCAGCCACCTCCCCGACAGGACCTTTAGAAATTCACCCCTCCACTTT. The chain carries TRBV4-1 and TRBJ1-6, with D perhaps matching TRBD1 (6 bases). Germline V gene sequence: CDR1 MGHRA, CDR2 YSYEKL. V was cut by 3 bases and J by 7 bases, with 22 bases left in between. The CDR3 covers 18 residues.

This clonotype was found many times. The chain carries TRBV7-9 and TRBJ1-2, with 8 bases fitting TRBD1. In germline, CDR1 is SEHNR, CDR2 FQNEAQ (reference sequence). The CDR3 runs 13 residues. The V gene end was trimmed by 5 bases and the J gene end by 2 bases; junction bases not matched to a gene: 1. In nucleotides, the CDR3 is TGTGCCAGCAGCCGGACAGGGAACTATGGCTACACCTTC. This sequence encodes CASSRTGNYGYTF.

This clonotype was detected only a few times. The J gene is TRBJ1-4, the V gene TRBV6-5; tentatively, D is TRBD1 (5 bases). This CDR3 is 15 amino acids long. V shed 0 bases and J shed 8 bases, with 13 bases lying between them. Per germline, CDR1 MNHEY and CDR2 SVGAGI. DNA of the CDR3: TGTGCCAGCAGTTACTCGGGACTGGGTGGCGAAAAACTGTTTTTT. Translating gives CASSYSGLGGEKLFF.

A few counts support this clonotype. The rearrangement uses TRBV12-3 or TRBV12-4 and TRBJ1-1; 8 nucleotides line up with TRBD1. V gave up 5 bases and J gave up 0 bases; unmatched junction bases: 5. There are 15 residues in the CDR3. CDR3 sequence (DNA): TGTGCCAGCAGTATTAAGACAGGGGTGAACACTGAAGCTTTCTTT. Translating it yields CASSIKTGVNTEAFF.

This clonotype showed up just a few times. The rearrangement links TRBV7-2 to TRBJ1-1, with D maybe TRBD1 (6 bases). There are 15 residues in the CDR3. The germline gives CDR1 SGHTA, CDR2 FQGNSA. Trimming pared 5 bases from V and 1 base from J, leaving 14 bases between. The CDR3 nucleotides are TGTGCCAGCAGCCGTCCGGGACACCCGAACACTGAAGCTTTCTTT. This codes for CASSRPGHPNTEAFF. Full variable domain (remainder filled in from reference TRBV7-2 and TRBJ1-1): GAGVSQSPSNKVTEKGKDVELRCDPISGHTALYWYRQSLGQGLEFLIYFQGNSAPDKSGLPSDRFSAERTGGSVSTLTIQRTQQEDSAVYLCASSRPGHPNTEAFFGQGTRLTVV.

This clonotype came up many times. The rearrangement joins TRBV6-2 or TRBV6-3 to TRBJ1-5, with 8 nucleotides matching TRBD1. V gave up 5 bases and J gave up 5 bases; unmatched junction bases: 5. CDR1 and CDR2 from the germline V gene are MNHEY and SVGEGT. There are 14 residues in the CDR3. The CDR3 here is CASSPTGDHQPQHF. CDR3 DNA: TGTGCCAGCAGTCCGACAGGGGACCATCAGCCCCAGCATTTT.

This sequence joins TRBV7-2 and TRBJ1-2, with unresolved D. Trimming cost V 5 bases and J 6 bases, with 13 bases left between them. CDR3 length: 13 amino acids. Germline V gives CDR1 SGHTA, CDR2 FQGNSA. Here the CDR3 DNA reads TGTGCCAGCAGCCCATCGGACCTGAATGGCTACACCTTC. Translated: CASSPSDLNGYTF.

The rearrangement joins TRBV4-1 to TRBJ1-1, with D hard to call. CDR3 length equals 12 residues. Germline CDR1 and CDR2: MGHRA and YSYEKL. The germline V and J ends were trimmed by 0 bases and 5 bases, with 4 bases remaining between them. In DNA form, the CDR3 reads TGCGCCAGCAGCCAAGAGAGGACTGAAGCTTTCTTT. It specifies CASSQERTEAFF.

This chain connects TRBV12-3 or TRBV12-4 to TRBJ1-4; D gene unclear. V lost 5 bases to trimming and J lost 8 bases, with 15 bases between them. This CDR3 comprises 14 residues. The CDR3 coding sequence is TGTGCCAGCAGTGGGAGCTTCACGGACGAAAAACTGTTTTTT. Translating it yields CASSGSFTDEKLFF.

This clonotype was counted a few times. The chain employs TRBV6-2 or TRBV6-3 and TRBJ2-7; no reliable D call. V gave up 9 bases and J gave up 4 bases, with 10 bases separating them. Germline V gives CDR1 MNHEY, CDR2 SVGEGT. The CDR3 totals 11 residues. This chain's CDR3 is CASGFRYEQYF. Written as DNA, the CDR3 is TGTGCCAGTGGATTTAGGTACGAGCAGTACTTC.

V is TRBV12-3 or TRBV12-4 and J is TRBJ2-1, with 10 bases identical to TRBD1. V gave up 4 bases and J gave up 2 bases; unmatched junction bases: 5. CDR3 length equals 16 residues. The CDR3 DNA reads as TGTGCCAGCAGTTCAGGGACAGGGGAGGCCTACAATGAGCAGTTCTTC. Its protein is CASSSGTGEAYNEQFF.

The sample holds a few counts of this clonotype. The gene calls are TRBV7-4 and TRBJ2-2; 9 nucleotides match TRBD1. CDR3 length equals 16 residues. CDR1 and CDR2 from the germline V gene are SGHVT and SQSDAQ. With 5 bases clipped from V and 5 bases from J, the junction kept 9 bases outside the gene matches. The CDR3 DNA sequence: TGTGCCAGCAGCCACCGGACAGGGGCTCGTACCGGGGAGCTGTTTTTT. Protein sequence: CASSHRTGARTGELFF.

There are a few counts of this clonotype. The chain links TRBV6-1 to TRBJ2-5, with TRBD1 identical over 10 bases. The CDR3 contains 15 residues. V lost 4 bases and J lost 2; bases outside the gene matches: 4. Germline V gene sequence: CDR1 MNHNS, CDR2 SASEGT. CDR3 in amino acids: CASSVDRGRQETQYF. In DNA, the CDR3 is TGTGCCAGCAGTGTTGACAGGGGGCGACAAGAGACCCAGTACTTC.

The rearrangement links TRBV6-6 to TRBJ1-3; D gene ambiguous. The CDR3 is 17 amino acids. With 5 bases removed from V and 1 base from J, the gap between germline ends came to 18 bases. In germline, CDR1 is MNHNY, CDR2 SVGAGI (reference sequence). The CDR3 DNA reads TGTGCCAGCAGTACTCCCACGGACTCCCCTTCTGGAAACACCATATATTTT. It encodes CASSTPTDSPSGNTIYF.

The chain recombines TRBV7-6 with TRBJ1-1, with 10 bases fitting TRBD1. This CDR3 has 13 amino acids. Germline values: CDR1 SGHVS, CDR2 FNYEAQ. Trimming cost V 8 bases and J 4 bases; bases outside gene matches: 4. The CDR3 loop is CASGQGVITEAFF. CDR3 DNA: TGTGCCAGCGGACAGGGGGTCATCACTGAAGCTTTCTTT.

In this sample, this clonotype turned up a few times. This chain uses TRBV29-1 with TRBJ1-1; D remains ambiguous. Trimming removed 7 bases at V and 0 bases at J, with 15 bases between. Germline-derived CDR1 and CDR2 are SQVTM and ANQGSEA. This CDR3 has 14 residues. The CDR3 nucleotides read TGCAGCGCTCCCGTTTCCTCGATGAACACTGAAGCTTTCTTT. Its translation: CSAPVSSMNTEAFF.

This clonotype was observed a few times. The chain couples TRBV7-2 to TRBJ2-2; unclear D gene. V dropped 2 bases and J dropped 6 bases, with 19 bases sitting between them. Germline-derived CDR1 and CDR2 are SGHTA and FQGNSA. The CDR3 sequence is 17 residues long. CDR3 coding DNA: TGTGCCAGCAGCTTAAGGTTCGGCGAGAAGAGCGCCGGGGAGCTGTTTTTT. Protein product: CASSLRFGEKSAGELFF.

The J gene is TRBJ1-1, the V gene TRBV30; D is possibly TRBD1 (5 bases). Germline CDR1 and CDR2: GTSNPN and SVGIG (reference sequence). The CDR3 is made up of 14 amino acids. V lost 0 bases and J 1 base, leaving 9 bases between the germline ends. Here the CDR3 DNA reads TGTGCCTGGAGTGTACTGGGGACGAACACTGAAGCTTTCTTT. This codes for CAWSVLGTNTEAFF. The variable domain in full, with the rest retrieved from reference TRBV30 and TRBJ1-1, is SQTIHQWPATLVQPVGSPLSLECTVEGTSNPNLYWYRQAAGRGLQLLFYSVGIGQISSEVPQNLSASRPQDRQFILSSKKLLLSDSGFYLCAWSVLGTNTEAFFGQGTRLTVV.

This clonotype was seen only a few times. The chain recombines TRBV7-8 with TRBJ2-2; maybe TRBD1 (5 bases). The CDR3 has 14 amino acids. Germline V CDR1 and CDR2: SGHVS, FQNEAQ. V lost 4 bases to trimming and J lost 1 base, with 7 bases between them. DNA of the CDR3: TGTGCCAGCAGCTGGGGCTGGAACACCGGGGAGCTGTTTTTT. It is translated as CASSWGWNTGELFF. Combining the CDR3 with reference TRBV7-8 and TRBJ2-2 gives the whole variable domain GAGVSQSPRYKVAKRGQDVALRCDPISGHVSLFWYQQALGQGPEFLTYFQNEAQLDKSGLPSDRFFAERPEGSVSTLKIQRTQQEDSAVYLCASSWGWNTGELFFGEGSRLTVL.

This chain joins TRBV4-1 and TRBJ1-2; D gene ambiguous. Germline V gene lookup returns CDR1 MGHRA and CDR2 YSYEKL. The CDR3 extends over 12 amino acids. Trimming removed 0 bases from V and 8 bases from J, with 7 bases in between. In DNA form, the CDR3 reads TGCGCCAGCAGCCAAGAAAGGGAGGGCTACACCTTC. Translated, it gives CASSQEREGYTF.

The sample holds a few counts of this clonotype. The rearrangement uses TRBV28 and TRBJ2-1; 10 nucleotides match TRBD2. The V and J ends lost 8 bases and 4 bases, in that order; junction bases with no gene match: 11. The CDR3 covers 16 residues. Germline CDR1 is MDHEN and CDR2 is SYDVKM. The CDR3 DNA is TGTGCCAGCGATGCTATAGCGGGGGGACGATACAATGAGCAGTTCTTC. Amino acids: CASDAIAGGRYNEQFF.

This clonotype was picked up a small number of times. This sequence joins TRBV7-9 and TRBJ2-2; 9 bases are a match to TRBD1. This CDR3 comprises 18 residues. V dropped 11 bases and J dropped 0; count of bases not matched to a gene: 16. Germline V lookup: CDR1 SEHNR, CDR2 FQNEAQ (reference sequence). CDR3 sequence: CALTDTGQGLTNTGELFF. CDR3 nucleotides: TGTGCCCTGACTGATACGGGACAGGGCCTGACGAACACCGGGGAGCTGTTTTTT.

This clonotype occurred many times. This chain links TRBV29-1 with TRBJ2-3; 8 bases agree with TRBD2. Losses at the gene ends were 2 bases for V and 4 bases for J; bases not matched to a gene: 8. Germline assignment: CDR1 SQVTM and CDR2 ANQGSEA. This CDR3 spans 15 amino acids. CDR3 nucleotides: TGCAGCGTTGAACCGGGACTAGGAGGGTCAGATACGCAGTATTTT. Translating gives CSVEPGLGGSDTQYF.

This clonotype has just a few counts. The V and J genes are TRBV7-6 and TRBJ1-5; D not certain. V lost 5 bases to trimming and J lost 0 bases, with 17 bases between them. Germline V gene sequence: CDR1 SGHVS, CDR2 FNYEAQ. The CDR3 spans 17 residues. CDR3 residues: CASSREDGRYSNQPQHF. CDR3 sequence (DNA): TGTGCCAGCAGCAGAGAGGACGGACGATATAGCAATCAGCCCCAGCATTTT.

The chain is built from TRBV4-1 and TRBJ2-1, with D unresolved. Germline CDR1 reads MGHRA; CDR2 reads YSYEKL. Trimming cost V 2 bases and J 0 bases, with 14 bases left between them. CDR3 length: 17 residues. The CDR3 protein is CASSQFELESSYNEQFF. CDR3 nucleotide sequence: TGCGCCAGCAGCCAATTTGAACTCGAGAGCTCCTACAATGAGCAGTTCTTC.